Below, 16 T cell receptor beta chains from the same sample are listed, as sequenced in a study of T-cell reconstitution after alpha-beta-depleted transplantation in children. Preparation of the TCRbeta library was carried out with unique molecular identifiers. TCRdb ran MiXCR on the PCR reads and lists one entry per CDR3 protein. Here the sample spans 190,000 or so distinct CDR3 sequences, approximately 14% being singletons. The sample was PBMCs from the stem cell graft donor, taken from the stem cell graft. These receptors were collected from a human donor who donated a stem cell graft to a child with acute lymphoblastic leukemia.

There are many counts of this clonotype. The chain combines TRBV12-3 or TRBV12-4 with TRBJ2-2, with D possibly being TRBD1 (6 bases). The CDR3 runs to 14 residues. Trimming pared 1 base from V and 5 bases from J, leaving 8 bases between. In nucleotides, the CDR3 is TGTGCCAGCAGTTTAGACAGGGTAACCGGGGAGCTGTTTTTT. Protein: CASSLDRVTGELFF.

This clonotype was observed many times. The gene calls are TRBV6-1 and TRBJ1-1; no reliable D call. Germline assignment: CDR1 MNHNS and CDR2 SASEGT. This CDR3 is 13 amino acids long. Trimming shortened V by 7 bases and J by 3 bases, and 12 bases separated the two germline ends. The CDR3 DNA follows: TGTGCCAGCACCGAAACAAAGGACACTGAAGCTTTCTTT. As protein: CASTETKDTEAFF.

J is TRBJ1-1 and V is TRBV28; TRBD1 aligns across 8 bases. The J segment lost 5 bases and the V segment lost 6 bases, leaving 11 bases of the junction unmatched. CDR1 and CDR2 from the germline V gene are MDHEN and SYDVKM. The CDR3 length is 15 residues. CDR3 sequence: CASSRTGRRWTEAFF. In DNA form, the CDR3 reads TGTGCCAGCAGCAGGACAGGGCGGAGATGGACTGAAGCTTTCTTT.

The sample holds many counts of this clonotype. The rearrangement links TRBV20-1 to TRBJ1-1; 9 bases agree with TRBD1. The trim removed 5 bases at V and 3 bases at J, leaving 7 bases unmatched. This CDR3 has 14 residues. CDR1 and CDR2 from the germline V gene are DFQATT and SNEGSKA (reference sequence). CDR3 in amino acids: CSASPTGGHTEAFF. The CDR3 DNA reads TGCAGTGCTTCCCCGACAGGGGGGCACACTGAAGCTTTCTTT.

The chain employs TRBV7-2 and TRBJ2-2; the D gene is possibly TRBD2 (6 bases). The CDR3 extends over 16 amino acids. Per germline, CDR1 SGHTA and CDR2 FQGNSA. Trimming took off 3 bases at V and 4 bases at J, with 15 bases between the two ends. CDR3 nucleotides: TGTGCCAGCAGCTTGACACCGGGACTCGCCACCGGGGAGCTGTTTTTT. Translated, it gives CASSLTPGLATGELFF.

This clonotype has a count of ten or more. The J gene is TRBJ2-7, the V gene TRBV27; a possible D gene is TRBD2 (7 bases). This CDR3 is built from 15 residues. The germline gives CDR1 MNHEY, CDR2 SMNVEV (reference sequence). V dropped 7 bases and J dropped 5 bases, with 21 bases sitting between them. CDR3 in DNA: TGTGCCAGCAAAAATAGTCGGGGGGCTTTGGACGAGCAGTACTTC. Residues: CASKNSRGALDEQYF.

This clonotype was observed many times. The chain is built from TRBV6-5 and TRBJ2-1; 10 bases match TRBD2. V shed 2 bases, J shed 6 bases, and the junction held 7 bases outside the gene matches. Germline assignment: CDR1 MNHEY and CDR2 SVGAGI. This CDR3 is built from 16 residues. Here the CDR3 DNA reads TGTGCCAGCAGTTACGGACTAGCGGAAGGGGGCAATGAGCAGTTCTTC. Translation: CASSYGLAEGGNEQFF.

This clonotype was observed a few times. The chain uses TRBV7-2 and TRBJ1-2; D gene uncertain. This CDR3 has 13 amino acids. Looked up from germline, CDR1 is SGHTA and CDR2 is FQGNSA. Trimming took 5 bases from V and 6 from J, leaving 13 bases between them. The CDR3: CASSPYLSDGYTF. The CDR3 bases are TGTGCCAGCAGCCCTTACCTCTCGGATGGCTACACCTTC.

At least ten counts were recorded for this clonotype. In DNA, the CDR3 is TGTGCCAGCAGCAAAGCGGGGGTCACAGATACGCAGTATTTT. Amino acid sequence: CASSKAGVTDTQYF. The chain carries TRBV11-2 and TRBJ2-3, with TRBD2 matching over 8 bases. V shed 5 bases, J shed 2 bases, and the junction held 3 bases outside the gene matches. The CDR3 is 14 amino acids. Germline V gene lookup returns CDR1 SGHAT and CDR2 FQNNGV.

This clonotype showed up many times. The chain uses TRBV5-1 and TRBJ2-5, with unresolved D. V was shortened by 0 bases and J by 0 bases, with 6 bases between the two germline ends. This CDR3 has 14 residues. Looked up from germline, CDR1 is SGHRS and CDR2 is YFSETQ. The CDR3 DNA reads TGCGCCAGCAGCTTGGGGTATCACCAAGAGACCCAGTACTTC. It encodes CASSLGYHQETQYF.

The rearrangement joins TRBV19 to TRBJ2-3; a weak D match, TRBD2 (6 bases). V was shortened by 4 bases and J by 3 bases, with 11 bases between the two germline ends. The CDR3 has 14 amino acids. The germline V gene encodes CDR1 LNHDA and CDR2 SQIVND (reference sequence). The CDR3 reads CASSNPGATDTQYF. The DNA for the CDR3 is TGTGCCAGTAGTAATCCGGGAGCGACAGATACGCAGTATTTT.

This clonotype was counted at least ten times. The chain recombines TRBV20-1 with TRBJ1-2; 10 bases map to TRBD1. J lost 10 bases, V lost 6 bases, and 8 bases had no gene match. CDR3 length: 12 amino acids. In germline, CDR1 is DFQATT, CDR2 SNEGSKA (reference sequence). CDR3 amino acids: CSATGQGMAYTF. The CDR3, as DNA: TGCAGTGCCACGGGACAGGGGATGGCCTACACCTTC.

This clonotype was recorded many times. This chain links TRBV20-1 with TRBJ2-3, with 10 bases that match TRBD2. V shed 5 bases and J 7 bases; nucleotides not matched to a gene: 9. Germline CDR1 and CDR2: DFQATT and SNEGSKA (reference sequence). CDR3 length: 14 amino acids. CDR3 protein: CSAGASGSPYTQYF. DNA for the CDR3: TGCAGTGCTGGAGCTAGCGGGAGTCCGTATACGCAGTATTTT.

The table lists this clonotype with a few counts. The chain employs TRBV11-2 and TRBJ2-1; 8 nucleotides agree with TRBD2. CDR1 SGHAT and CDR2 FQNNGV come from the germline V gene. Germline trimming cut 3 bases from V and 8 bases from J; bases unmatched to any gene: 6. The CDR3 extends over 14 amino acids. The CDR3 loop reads CASSLGTSFHEQFF. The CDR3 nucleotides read TGTGCCAGCAGCTTGGGGACTAGTTTCCATGAGCAGTTCTTC.

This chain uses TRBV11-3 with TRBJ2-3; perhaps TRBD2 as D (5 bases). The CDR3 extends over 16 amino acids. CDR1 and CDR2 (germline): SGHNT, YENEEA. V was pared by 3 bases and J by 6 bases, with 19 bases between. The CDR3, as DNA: TGTGCCAGCAGCTTCAAAACGGGGTCAAGAGGGGATACGCAGTATTTT. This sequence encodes CASSFKTGSRGDTQYF.

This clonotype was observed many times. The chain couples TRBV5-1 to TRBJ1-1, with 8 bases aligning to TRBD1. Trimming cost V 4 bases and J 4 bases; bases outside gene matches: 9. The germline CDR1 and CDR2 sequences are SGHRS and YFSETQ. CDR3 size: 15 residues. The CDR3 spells CASSQRQGSGTEAFF. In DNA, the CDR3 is TGCGCCAGCAGCCAGCGACAGGGGAGTGGCACTGAAGCTTTCTTT.